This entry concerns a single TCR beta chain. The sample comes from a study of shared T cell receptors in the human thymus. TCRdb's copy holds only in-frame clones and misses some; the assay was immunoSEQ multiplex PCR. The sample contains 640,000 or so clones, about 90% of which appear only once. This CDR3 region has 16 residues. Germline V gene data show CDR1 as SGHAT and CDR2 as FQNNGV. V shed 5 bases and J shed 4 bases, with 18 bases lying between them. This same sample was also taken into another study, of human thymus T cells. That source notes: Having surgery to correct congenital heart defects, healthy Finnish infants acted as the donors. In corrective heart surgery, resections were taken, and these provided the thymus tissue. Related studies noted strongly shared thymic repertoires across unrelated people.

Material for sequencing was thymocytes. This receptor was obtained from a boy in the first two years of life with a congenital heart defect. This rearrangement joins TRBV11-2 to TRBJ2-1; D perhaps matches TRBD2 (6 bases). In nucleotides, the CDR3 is TGTGCCAGCAGCCTCCTCCTAGCGAGCACATACAATGAGCAGTTCTTC. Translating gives CASSLLLASTYNEQFF.